The clone carrying this T cell receptor (beta chain) was picked up a small number of times. Its specificity is unknown. A previously described protocol, modified, built RNA-based TCR cDNA libraries. Both ends of each TCR cDNA library bore sample-specific barcodes. TCRdb re-called the 5' RACE reads through MiXCR, storing one row per CDR3 protein. The data show 350,000 to 400,000 distinct CDR3 sequences, roughly 30% seen once. The CDR3 totals 14 residues. The V and J ends lost 7 bases and 0 bases respectively, with 12 bases between them. The germline V gene encodes CDR1 LNHDA and CDR2 SQIVND (reference sequence). This entry belongs to a study of identical twins' blood T cells. Six healthy women, forming three identical twin pairs, donated samples. Study results and limitations: Twins shared more top CDR3 clonotypes than unrelated donors did.

The sequencing sample was made of PBMCs. The receptor comes from a woman aged 18-55 years in good health. This chain links TRBV19 with TRBJ1-1; D remains ambiguous. CDR3 sequence (DNA): TGTGCCAGTACGAAGGACCGGTTGAACACTGAAGCTTTCTTT. Translating it yields CASTKDRLNTEAFF.